Below, one TCR beta chain is given with its context. Its antigen specificity is not known. Within one base of it there is no much larger clone, and no base qualities were kept. From the germline V gene (reference sequence), CDR1 is LNHDA and CDR2 is SQIVND. The CDR3 numbers 14 residues from cysteine through phenylalanine. Only the CDR3 region is kept as DNA, spanning 42 bases read in frame from base 1. V gives up 4 bases and J gives up 2 bases, and the segment between their germline ends measures 11 bases. This sample was included in a study of T cell responses to AZD1222 COVID-19 vaccine (dated by TCRdb to the early 2020s). Looking at the study overall: TCR sequencing was performed for about 250 trial participants, of whom roughly 200 were given two doses of AZD1222 and approximately 26 were given two doses of MenACWY control vaccine. Trial participants were enrolled by age into 18-55, 56-69 and 70-plus year subgroups, with around 150, 28 and 57 TCR-sequenced participants respectively.

Results the study describes overall, beyond this receptor: Reportedly, almost half of the unique spike-specific TCRs recognized epitopes lying outside the regions that are mutated in the B.1.351 and B.1.1.7 variants. In the small 56-69-year group, the increase in depth fell short of significance, most likely because of low power. Because no day 14 peak-response samples were available, repertoires were characterized only after the peak T cell response. Conclusions about previously exposed vaccinees are limited because only five to seven AZD1222 recipients were SARS-CoV-2 seropositive at baseline. CD4 TCRs associated with the vaccine covered the entire spike protein, and the dominant responses were in regions 160-218 and 743-854. Participants were mostly white British, with more females than males. The authors suggested clonal diversity may have been underestimated. Spike-specific TCR breadth and depth rose significantly after two AZD1222 doses compared with day 0 and with MenACWY recipients.

The sample's time point label, in plain terms: about 28 days (+/-7) after the second vaccine dose. AZD1222 recipients whose second dose came at about 4 weeks and those whose second dose came at about 12 weeks were combined into one group, since spike-specific TCR depth and breadth did not differ between the two schedules. Vaccinee samples came from UK trials COV001 and COV002, including a single-blind randomized controlled phase 2/3 trial of AZD1222 (ChAdOx1 nCoV-19) in healthy adults. For TCRbeta chain sequencing, PBMC samples from trial participants were taken at day 0 and at day 28 after the second dose. The CDR3 regions of human TCRbeta chains were subjected to immunosequencing. Concerning the study's data processing: Repertoire TCRs were matched against a reference library of SARS-CoV-2-specific TCRs generated with the MIRA antigen-specificity platform. Breadth meant the fraction of unique TCRs that were SARS-CoV-2-associated, whereas depth meant the fraction of total T cells that were SARS-CoV-2-associated. Using the MIRA data, every spike-specific TCR was mapped to the spike region that the TCR reacted to and assigned to either a CD4 or a CD8 class. Log10-transformed breadth and depth values were compared by one-way ANOVA with Sidak's multiple comparisons tests. This immuneACCESS table, as held by TCRdb, lists in-frame sequences with V and J called but not all clones. Of the missing ones, under half trace to an unresolved V gene in checked studies; the others have no known cause. The V and J calls and clone size are taken from that table; D and trimming were inferred from the DNA. The sample includes more than 90,000 clones, with 86% observed a single time. 15% to 20% of the sample goes to the ten largest clones.

This TCR was recovered from an adult who received the AZD1222 COVID-19 vaccine. This specimen was peripheral blood, taken 28 days after the second AZD1222 dose. Recombination connected TRBV19 to TRBJ1-1; too little of a D gene remains to name it. The DNA sequence is TGTGCCAGTAGTACCATCGGGCAAAACACTGAAGCTTTCTTT. This yields the protein CASSTIGQNTEAFF.